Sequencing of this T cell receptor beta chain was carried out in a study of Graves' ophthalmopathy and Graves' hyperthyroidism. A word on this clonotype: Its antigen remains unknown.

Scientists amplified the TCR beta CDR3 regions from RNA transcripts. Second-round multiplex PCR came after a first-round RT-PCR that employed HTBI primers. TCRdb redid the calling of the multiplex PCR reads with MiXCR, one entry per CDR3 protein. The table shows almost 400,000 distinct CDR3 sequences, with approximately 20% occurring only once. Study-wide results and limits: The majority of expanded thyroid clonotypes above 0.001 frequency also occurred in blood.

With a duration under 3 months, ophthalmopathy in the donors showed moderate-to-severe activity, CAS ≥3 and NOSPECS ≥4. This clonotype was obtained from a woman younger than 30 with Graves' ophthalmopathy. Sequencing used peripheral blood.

In DNA, the CDR3 is TGCGCCAGCAGCTCCGGGACTAGTGGTATAGAGACCCAGTACTTC. Its protein is CASSSGTSGIETQYF. The chain uses TRBV5-1 and TRBJ2-5; 8 nucleotides agree with TRBD2. The CDR3 contains 15 residues. Looked up from germline, CDR1 is SGHRS and CDR2 is YFSETQ. J lost 4 bases, V lost 3 bases, and 8 bases had no gene match.